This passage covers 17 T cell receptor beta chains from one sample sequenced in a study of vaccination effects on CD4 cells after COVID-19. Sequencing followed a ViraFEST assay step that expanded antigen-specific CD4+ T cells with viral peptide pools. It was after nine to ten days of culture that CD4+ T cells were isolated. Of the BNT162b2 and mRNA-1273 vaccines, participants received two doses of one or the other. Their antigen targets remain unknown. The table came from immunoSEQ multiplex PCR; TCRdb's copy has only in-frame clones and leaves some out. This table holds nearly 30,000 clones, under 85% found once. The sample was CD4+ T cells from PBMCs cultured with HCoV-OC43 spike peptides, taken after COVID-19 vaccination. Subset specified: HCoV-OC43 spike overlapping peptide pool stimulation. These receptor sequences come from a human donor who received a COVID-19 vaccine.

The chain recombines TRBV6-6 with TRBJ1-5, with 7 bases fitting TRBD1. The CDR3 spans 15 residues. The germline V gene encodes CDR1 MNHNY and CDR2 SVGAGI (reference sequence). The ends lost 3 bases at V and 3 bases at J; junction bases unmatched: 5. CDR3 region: CASSYDRAVNQPQHF. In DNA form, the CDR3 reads TGTGCCAGCAGTTATGACAGGGCAGTCAATCAGCCCCAGCATTTT.

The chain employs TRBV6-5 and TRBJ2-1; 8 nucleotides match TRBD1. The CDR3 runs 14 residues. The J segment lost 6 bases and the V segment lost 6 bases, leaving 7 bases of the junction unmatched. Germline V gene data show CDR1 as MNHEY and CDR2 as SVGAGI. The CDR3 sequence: CASRAGTGGNEQFF. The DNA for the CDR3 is TGTGCCAGCAGAGCCGGGACAGGCGGCAATGAGCAGTTCTTC.

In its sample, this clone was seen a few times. In DNA form, the CDR3 reads TGCGCCAGCAGCCCCCGGGGTAGCGGGAGCACAGATACGCAGTATTTT. Its protein is CASSPRGSGSTDTQYF. V usage is TRBV10-1 and J usage is TRBJ2-3; 7 positions match TRBD2. V trimming: 6 bases; J trimming: 0 bases; junction bases outside the gene matches: 9. CDR1 WNHNN and CDR2 SYGVQD come from the germline V gene (reference sequence). CDR3 length: 16 residues.

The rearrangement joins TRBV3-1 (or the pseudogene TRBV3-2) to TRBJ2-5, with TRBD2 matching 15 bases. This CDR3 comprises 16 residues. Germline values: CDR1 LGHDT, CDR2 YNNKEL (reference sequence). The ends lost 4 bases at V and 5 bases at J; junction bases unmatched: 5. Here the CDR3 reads CASSRGTSGRSETQYF. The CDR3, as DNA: TGTGCCAGCAGCCGAGGGACTAGCGGGAGGAGTGAGACCCAGTACTTC.

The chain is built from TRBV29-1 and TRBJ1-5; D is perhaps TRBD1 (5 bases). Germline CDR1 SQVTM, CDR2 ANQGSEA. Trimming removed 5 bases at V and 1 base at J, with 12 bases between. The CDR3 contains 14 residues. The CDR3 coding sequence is TGCAGCGTTAAAAACCGGGACAGCAATCAGCCCCAGCATTTT. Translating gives CSVKNRDSNQPQHF.

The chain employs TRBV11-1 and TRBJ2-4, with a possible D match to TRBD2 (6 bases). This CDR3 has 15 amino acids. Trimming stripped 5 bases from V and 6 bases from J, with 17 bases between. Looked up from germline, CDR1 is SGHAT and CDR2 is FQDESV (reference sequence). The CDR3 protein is CASSHRGLLGNIQYF. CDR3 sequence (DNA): TGTGCCAGCAGCCACCGGGGACTCCTGGGAAACATTCAGTACTTC.

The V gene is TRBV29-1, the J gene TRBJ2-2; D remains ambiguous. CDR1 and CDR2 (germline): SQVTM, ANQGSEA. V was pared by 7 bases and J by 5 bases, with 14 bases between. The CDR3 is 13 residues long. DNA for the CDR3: TGCAGCGCTGGAACGCCTCCTACCGGGGAGCTGTTTTTT. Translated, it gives CSAGTPPTGELFF.

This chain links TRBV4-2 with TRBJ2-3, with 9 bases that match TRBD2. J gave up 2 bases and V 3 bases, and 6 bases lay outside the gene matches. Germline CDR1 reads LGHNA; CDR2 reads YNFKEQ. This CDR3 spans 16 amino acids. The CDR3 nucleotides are TGTGCCAGCAGCCATTGGGGCGGGGGGGACACAGATACGCAGTATTTT. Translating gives CASSHWGGGDTDTQYF.

CDR3 nucleotides: TGCGCCAGCCGGGCTAGCACAGATACGCAGTATTTT. Translating it yields CASRASTDTQYF. The gene calls are TRBV10-1 and TRBJ2-3; the D is unclear. With 8 bases removed from V and 0 bases from J, the gap between germline ends came to 6 bases. Germline CDR1 and CDR2: WNHNN and SYGVQD (reference sequence). The CDR3 extends over 12 amino acids.

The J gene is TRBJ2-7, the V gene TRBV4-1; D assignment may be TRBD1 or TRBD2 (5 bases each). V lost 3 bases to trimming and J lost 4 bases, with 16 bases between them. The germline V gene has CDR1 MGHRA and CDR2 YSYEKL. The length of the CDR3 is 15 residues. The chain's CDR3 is CASSQLVRGPYEQYF. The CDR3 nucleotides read TGCGCCAGCAGCCAGCTTGTCCGGGGCCCTTACGAGCAGTACTTC.

CDR3 loop: CASSYDRSNGYGYTF. Written as DNA, the CDR3 is TGTGCCAGCAGTTACGATCGCTCCAACGGTTATGGCTACACCTTC. The chain couples TRBV6-5 to TRBJ1-2; D gene uncertain. The CDR3 has 15 residues. Trimming pared 2 bases from V and 5 bases from J, leaving 15 bases between. Germline loops: CDR1 MNHEY, CDR2 SVGAGI.

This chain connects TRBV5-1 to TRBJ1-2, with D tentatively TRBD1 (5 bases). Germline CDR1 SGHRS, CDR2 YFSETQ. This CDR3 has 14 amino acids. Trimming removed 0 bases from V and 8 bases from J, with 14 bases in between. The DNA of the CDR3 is TGCGCCAGCAGCTTGGAGCGCGCGGGGGACGGCTACACCTTC. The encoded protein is CASSLERAGDGYTF. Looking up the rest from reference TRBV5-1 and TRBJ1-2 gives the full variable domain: KAGVTQTPRYLIKTRGQQVTLSCSPISGHRSVSWYQQTPGQGLQFLFEYFSETQRNKGNFPGRFSGRQFSNSRSEMNVSTLELGDSALYLCASSLERAGDGYTFGSGTRLTVV.

CDR3 region: CASSSSGHTQYF. In DNA, the CDR3 is TGTGCCAGCAGTTCGTCAGGGCATACGCAGTATTTT. This chain connects TRBV12-3 or TRBV12-4 to TRBJ2-3; TRBD1 is a possible D gene (5 bases). CDR3 length: 12 residues. The V and J ends lost 4 bases and 7 bases respectively, with 9 bases between them.

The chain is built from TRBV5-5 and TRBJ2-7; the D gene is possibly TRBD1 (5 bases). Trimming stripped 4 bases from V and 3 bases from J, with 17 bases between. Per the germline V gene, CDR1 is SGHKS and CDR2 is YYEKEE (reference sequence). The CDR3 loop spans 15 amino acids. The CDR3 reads CASSPPGQTVYEQYF. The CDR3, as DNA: TGTGCCAGCAGCCCCCCGGGCCAGACAGTCTACGAGCAGTACTTC.

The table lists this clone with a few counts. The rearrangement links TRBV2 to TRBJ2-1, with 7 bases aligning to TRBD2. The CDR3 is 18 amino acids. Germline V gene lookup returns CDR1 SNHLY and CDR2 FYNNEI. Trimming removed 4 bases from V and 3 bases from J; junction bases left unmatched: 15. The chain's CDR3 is CASSVQSGIDYYYNEQFF. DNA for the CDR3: TGTGCCAGCAGTGTCCAGAGCGGGATCGACTACTACTACAATGAGCAGTTCTTC.

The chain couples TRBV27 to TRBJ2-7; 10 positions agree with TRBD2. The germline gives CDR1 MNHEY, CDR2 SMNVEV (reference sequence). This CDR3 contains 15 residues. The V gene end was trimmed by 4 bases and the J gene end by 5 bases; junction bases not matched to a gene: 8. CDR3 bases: TGTGCCAGCAGTTCCCCACTAGCGGGACCTCACGAGCAGTACTTC. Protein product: CASSSPLAGPHEQYF.

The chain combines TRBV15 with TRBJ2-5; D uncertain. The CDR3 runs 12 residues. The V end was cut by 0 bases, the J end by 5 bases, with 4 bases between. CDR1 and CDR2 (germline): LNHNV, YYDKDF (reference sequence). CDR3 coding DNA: TGTGCCACCAGCAGAGATGCGGAGACCCAGTACTTC. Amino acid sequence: CATSRDAETQYF.